This entry features one TCR beta chain sequence. No antigen is known for it. The entry originates in a study of cytomegalovirus exposure and HLA in healthy donors. Whole-study results and caveats: TCR sequences were mostly rare, though some public TCRs occurred in many donors. The study designated 160 or so TCR beta chains cytomegalovirus-associated.

V dropped 3 bases and J dropped 3; count of bases not matched to a gene: 7. Germline CDR1 MNHEY, CDR2 SMNVEV (reference sequence). This CDR3 spans 15 amino acids. The PCR employed 60 Vbeta primers together with 13 Jbeta primers. TCRdb keeps only in-frame clones here, not all; method: immunoSEQ multiplex PCR. This sample has 130,000 or so clones, with over 75% found just once. Sequenced input: PBMCs. This rearrangement joins TRBV27 to TRBJ1-1; TRBD1 aligns across 7 bases. The receptor comes from a man aged 45-65 years in good health and CMV-seronegative. The CDR3: CASSFFDRVDTEAFF. The CDR3, as DNA: TGTGCCAGCAGTTTCTTTGACAGGGTGGACACTGAAGCTTTCTTT.